This T cell receptor beta chain was identified during a study of patients and donors after allogeneic stem cell transplantation. This CDR3 has 15 amino acids. Looked up from germline, CDR1 is SGDLS and CDR2 is YYNGEE. Trimming took off 0 bases at V and 2 bases at J, with 9 bases between the two ends. In TCRdb, the RT-PCR reads were re-called with MiXCR into one record per CDR3 protein. The profile shows over 150,000 distinct CDR3 sequences, roughly two fifths of them singletons. The chain has TRBV9 and TRBJ2-1; possible D gene TRBD1, 6 bases. The sequenced sample was blood, either unsorted or a sorted T cell fraction (not recorded which). This receptor was obtained from a human donor who was either an allogeneic HSCT recipient or a stem cell or donor lymphocyte infusion donor (not recorded which). It is not recorded whose cells these are; they may come from a transplant donor. The CDR3 sequence: CASSVGTDTYNEQFF. CDR3 in DNA: TGTGCCAGCAGCGTAGGGACAGATACCTACAATGAGCAGTTCTTC.